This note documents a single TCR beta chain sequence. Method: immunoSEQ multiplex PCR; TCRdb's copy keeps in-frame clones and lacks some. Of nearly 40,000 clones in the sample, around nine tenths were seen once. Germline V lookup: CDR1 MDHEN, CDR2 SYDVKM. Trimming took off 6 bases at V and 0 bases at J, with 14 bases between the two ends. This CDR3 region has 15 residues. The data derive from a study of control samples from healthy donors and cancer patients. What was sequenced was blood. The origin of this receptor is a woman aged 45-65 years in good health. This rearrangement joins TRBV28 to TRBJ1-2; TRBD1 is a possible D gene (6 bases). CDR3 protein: CASRSTDRTNYGYTF. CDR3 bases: TGTGCCAGCAGATCCACCGACAGGACTAACTATGGCTACACCTTC.